The 25 T cell receptor beta chains presented below share a single source sample, sequenced in a study of T cells after yellow fever vaccination. Each CDR3 protein is one row after TCRdb ran MiXCR on the 5' RACE reads. The sample gives some 240,000 distinct CDR3 sequences, approximately 3.8% of which show up once; 15% to 20% is in the top ten. The input for sequencing was PBMCs, taken 15 days after the yellow fever booster vaccination. These TCRs come from a man aged 18-30 years who received the YFV17D yellow fever vaccine.

This clonotype was counted many times. CDR3 loop: CASSDTGGGDRNTIYF. In DNA, the CDR3 is TGTGCCAGCAGTGACACGGGAGGGGGCGACCGAAACACCATATATTTT. The gene calls are TRBV9 and TRBJ1-3; TRBD1 matches 7 bases. Germline V gene lookup returns CDR1 SGDLS and CDR2 YYNGEE. The CDR3 sequence is 16 residues long. V lost 5 bases to trimming and J lost 5 bases; unmatched junction nucleotides: 13.

This clonotype has a count of ten or more. The V call is TRBV28, the J call TRBJ1-6; the D gene is possibly TRBD1 (5 bases). Trimming took 3 bases from V and 7 from J, leaving 25 bases between them. From germline, CDR1 is MDHEN and CDR2 SYDVKM. CDR3 length: 19 residues. This chain's CDR3 is CASSFLGGASLTGNSPLHF. The CDR3 DNA reads as TGTGCCAGCAGTTTCCTTGGCGGGGCGTCCCTTACAGGAAATTCACCCCTCCACTTT.

This clonotype was picked up many times. This chain connects TRBV30 to TRBJ2-7; D gene uncertain. The germline CDR1 and CDR2 sequences are GTSNPN and SVGIG (reference sequence). This CDR3 region has 11 residues. V lost 0 bases to trimming and J lost 3 bases, with 3 bases between them. The CDR3 DNA reads TGTGCCTGGAGTGTAAACTACGAGCAGTACTTC. Amino acids: CAWSVNYEQYF.

This clonotype was counted ten times or more. The chain employs TRBV6-2 or TRBV6-3 and TRBJ2-2; a possible D gene is TRBD2 (5 bases). Germline V gives CDR1 MNHEY, CDR2 SVGEGT. This CDR3 has 13 amino acids. With 7 bases removed from V and 6 bases from J, the gap between germline ends came to 12 bases. CDR3 in amino acids: CASTRDGAGELFF. CDR3 nucleotides: TGTGCCAGCACCCGGGATGGAGCCGGGGAGCTGTTTTTT.

This clonotype was seen just once. A read error may be the cause here, since a much bigger clone is one base away. The chain has TRBV20-1 and TRBJ2-4; D uncertain. Germline-derived CDR1 and CDR2 are DFQATT and SNEGSKA (reference sequence). The CDR3 extends over 14 amino acids. This chain's CDR3 is CSARDQLAKNIQHF. The CDR3 nucleotides are TGCAGTGCTAGAGATCAATTAGCCAAAAACATTCAGCACTTC.

This clonotype was observed many times. The chain employs TRBV10-3 and TRBJ2-7, with 11 nucleotides matching TRBD2. V lost 6 bases, J lost 7 bases, and 8 bases stayed unmatched. Germline V gene data show CDR1 as ENHRY and CDR2 as SYGVKD. This CDR3 has 14 residues. The CDR3 region is CAIRATSGAAEQYF. CDR3 sequence (DNA): TGTGCCATCAGGGCGACTAGCGGGGCGGCTGAGCAGTACTTC.

This clonotype came up many times. J is TRBJ2-1 and V is TRBV7-2; 11 bases align to TRBD2. The CDR3 has 14 residues. V was pared by 6 bases and J by 8 bases, with 6 bases of the junction left unmatched. Germline assignment: CDR1 SGHTA and CDR2 FQGNSA. Written as DNA, the CDR3 is TGTGCCAGCAGAATAGCGGGGGGGCAACATGAGCAGTTCTTC. This encodes CASRIAGGQHEQFF.

The chain recombines TRBV5-4 with TRBJ2-5; either TRBD1 or TRBD2 may fit D (5 bases each). The germline V gene encodes CDR1 SGHNT and CDR2 YYREEE (reference sequence). V lost 2 bases and J 3 bases, leaving 11 bases between the germline ends. The CDR3 loop spans 14 amino acids. CDR3 nucleotide sequence: TGTGCCAGCAGCTTCTCCGGGGCAAAAGAGACCCAGTACTTC. It translates to CASSFSGAKETQYF.

This clonotype was detected a few times. This chain uses TRBV12-3 or TRBV12-4 with TRBJ1-5, with 11 bases identical to TRBD1. This CDR3 is built from 17 residues. After removal of 5 bases from V and 6 bases from J, the junction contained 12 bases not matched to a gene. The CDR3 loop is CASSVPGTGGGSQPQHF. CDR3 DNA: TGTGCCAGCAGTGTACCCGGGACAGGGGGAGGAAGTCAGCCCCAGCATTTT.

In its sample, this clonotype was seen many times. The rearrangement links TRBV2 to TRBJ2-1; 10 nucleotides agree with TRBD1. The CDR3 is made up of 15 amino acids. The V gene end was trimmed by 4 bases and the J gene end by 4 bases; junction bases not matched to a gene: 4. CDR1 and CDR2 from the germline V gene are SNHLY and FYNNEI. CDR3 sequence: CASSGPGQGYNEQFF. The DNA for the CDR3 is TGTGCCAGCAGTGGTCCGGGACAGGGGTACAATGAGCAGTTCTTC. The variable domain in full, with the rest retrieved from reference TRBV2 and TRBJ2-1, is EPEVTQTPSHQVTQMGQEVILRCVPISNHLYFYWYRQILGQKVEFLVSFYNNEISEKSEIFDDQFSVERPDGSNFTLKIRSTKLEDSAMYFCASSGPGQGYNEQFFGPGTRLTVL.

This clonotype has a count of ten or more. This sequence joins TRBV12-3 or TRBV12-4 and TRBJ2-7; D may match TRBD1 or TRBD2 (5 bases each). Trimming removed 5 bases from V and 3 bases from J, with 14 bases in between. The length of the CDR3 is 14 residues. The CDR3 is CASSNRRGDYEQYF. The CDR3 bases are TGTGCCAGCAGTAACAGGAGAGGGGACTACGAGCAGTACTTC.

This clonotype has a count of ten or more. J is TRBJ2-1 and V is TRBV5-1, with unresolved D. Trimming took 0 bases from V and 0 from J, leaving 7 bases between them. Germline assignment: CDR1 SGHRS and CDR2 YFSETQ. The CDR3 has 15 residues. CDR3 in DNA: TGCGCCAGCAGCTTGGCCCTACTCTCCTACAATGAGCAGTTCTTC. This translates into CASSLALLSYNEQFF.

This clonotype was detected many times. The chain recombines TRBV12-3 or TRBV12-4 with TRBJ2-5; unclear D gene. Trimming shortened V by 2 bases and J by 5 bases, and 12 bases separated the two germline ends. The CDR3 is made up of 14 amino acids. The CDR3 bases are TGTGCCAGCAGTTTACTGGCCGGGTCGGAGACCCAGTACTTC. Translated, it gives CASSLLAGSETQYF.

This clonotype was counted at least ten times. The J gene is TRBJ2-2, the V gene TRBV29-1, with no clear D. Germline CDR1 and CDR2: SQVTM and ANQGSEA. This CDR3 spans 12 amino acids. V was cut by 6 bases and J by 1 base, with 6 bases left in between. The CDR3 sequence is CSVGGNTGELFF. The CDR3 nucleotides are TGCAGCGTGGGCGGGAACACCGGGGAGCTGTTTTTT.

This clonotype was found many times. This chain connects TRBV20-1 to TRBJ1-3; no definite D call. The V gene lost 5 bases and the J gene lost 0 bases, with 11 bases spanning the gap. The length of the CDR3 is 14 residues. Germline loops: CDR1 DFQATT, CDR2 SNEGSKA (reference sequence). CDR3 sequence (DNA): TGCAGTGCTCCATCGTTGGTCTCTGGAAACACCATATATTTT. The encoded protein is CSAPSLVSGNTIYF.

There are a few counts of this clonotype. The CDR3 coding sequence is TGTGCCAGCAGCCCCACCGGGGGGTACACTGAAGCTTTCTTT. Translated: CASSPTGGYTEAFF. V gene TRBV5-4 combines with J gene TRBJ1-1, with a possible D match to TRBD1 (5 bases). Looked up from germline, CDR1 is SGHNT and CDR2 is YYREEE (reference sequence). Trimming took 4 bases from V and 3 from J, leaving 13 bases between them. This CDR3 is built from 14 residues.

This clonotype was recorded at least ten times. The chain couples TRBV10-2 to TRBJ1-5; D is uncertain. V was pared by 2 bases and J by 4 bases, with 15 bases between. There are 16 residues in the CDR3. From germline, CDR1 is WSHSY and CDR2 SAAADI. The CDR3 here is CASSEEANLQNQPQHF. Written as DNA, the CDR3 is TGCGCCAGCAGTGAGGAGGCCAACCTTCAGAATCAGCCCCAGCATTTT.

This clonotype was observed many times. The CDR3 region has the DNA TGTGCCAGCAGCCAATGGCAGGGTGGTGGAAACACCATATATTTT. It yields the protein CASSQWQGGGNTIYF. The chain combines TRBV3-1 with TRBJ1-3, with D tentatively TRBD1 (5 bases). The V end was cut by 2 bases, the J end by 3 bases, with 11 bases between. The CDR3 is 15 residues long. The germline gives CDR1 LGHDT, CDR2 YNNKEL (reference sequence).

This clonotype occurred many times. V usage is TRBV5-4 and J usage is TRBJ2-5; D unresolved. V was shortened by 4 bases and J by 1 base, with 5 bases between the two germline ends. Germline V gene data show CDR1 as SGHNT and CDR2 as YYREEE (reference sequence). The CDR3 extends over 12 amino acids. CDR3 bases: TGTGCCAGCAGCCGGACCCAAGAGACCCAGTACTTC. Translating gives CASSRTQETQYF.

The table lists this clonotype with many counts. V and J are TRBV7-9 and TRBJ1-1, with no clear D. The V end was cut by 5 bases, the J end by 12 bases, with 7 bases between. Germline lookup yields CDR1 SEHNR and CDR2 FQNEAQ (reference sequence). This CDR3 contains 9 residues. The CDR3 loop reads CASSLEPFF. The CDR3 nucleotides are TGTGCCAGCAGCCTGGAGCCTTTCTTT.

This clonotype was seen a few times. The rearrangement joins TRBV7-9 to TRBJ1-1; D may be TRBD1 (5 bases). V lost 5 bases and J lost 1, with 11 bases in between. In germline, CDR1 is SEHNR, CDR2 FQNEAQ (reference sequence). The length of the CDR3 is 14 residues. The CDR3 protein is CASSEIGGNTEAFF. DNA for the CDR3: TGTGCCAGCAGCGAGATCGGGGGGAACACTGAAGCTTTCTTT.

The sample holds many counts of this clonotype. The CDR3 here is CASSLRQGAVTEAFF. The CDR3 DNA reads as TGCGCCAGCAGCTTGCGGCAGGGGGCGGTCACTGAAGCTTTCTTT. The rearrangement joins TRBV5-1 to TRBJ1-1; 8 bases align to TRBD1. This CDR3 comprises 15 residues. Germline V gives CDR1 SGHRS, CDR2 YFSETQ. With 1 base clipped from V and 4 bases from J, the junction kept 6 bases outside the gene matches.

This clonotype was recorded at least ten times. V usage is TRBV7-8 and J usage is TRBJ1-5, with D possibly TRBD1 on 6 matching bases. Deletions cut 3 bases from V and 2 bases from J, with 17 bases between. The V gene's germline CDR1 is SGHVS and CDR2 FQNEAQ. This CDR3 contains 17 residues. CDR3 region: CASSFKDRPFGNQPQHF. The CDR3 DNA reads as TGTGCCAGCAGCTTCAAAGACAGGCCCTTCGGCAATCAGCCCCAGCATTTT.

There are many counts of this clonotype. The rearrangement links TRBV5-1 to TRBJ2-7, with 7 bases fitting TRBD1. The CDR3 spans 14 residues. From germline, CDR1 is SGHRS and CDR2 YFSETQ. Germline trimming cut 3 bases from V and 0 bases from J; bases unmatched to any gene: 3. CDR3 amino acids: CASSWDSTSYEQYF. CDR3 DNA sequence: TGCGCCAGCAGCTGGGACAGCACCTCCTACGAGCAGTACTTC.

This clonotype has a count of ten or more. The CDR3 coding sequence is TGTGCCAGCAGCCTCCTGCCCCTGGGACAGCCCCAGCATTTT. This translates into CASSLLPLGQPQHF. The rearrangement uses TRBV9 and TRBJ1-5, with D unclear. Germline CDR1 SGDLS, CDR2 YYNGEE. The length of the CDR3 is 14 residues. V was clipped by 4 bases and J by 7 bases, with 15 bases between them.